The clone carrying this TCR beta chain showed up just once. This sample was taken from a study of shared clonotypes between healthy human individuals. Only in-frame clones appear in the TCRdb table, and some are missing; sequencing was by immunoSEQ multiplex PCR. The sample includes about 1.5 million clones, 95% to 97% of them seen just once. V lost 1 base, J lost 0 bases, and 11 bases lay in between. The CDR3 runs to 16 residues. Germline V gene sequence: CDR1 SGDLS, CDR2 YYNGEE. The J gene is TRBJ1-3, the V gene TRBV9; D is unclear. This sequence was found in a man aged 25-40 years in good health. Sequenced input: naive CD4+ T cells sorted from blood. Sample subset: CD45RA+ positively selected. The CDR3 region has the DNA TGTGCCAGCAGCGTAAGCGGGATAACCTCTGGAAACACCATATATTTT. As protein: CASSVSGITSGNTIYF.